One and the same sample provided the 6 T cell receptor beta chains below, sequenced in a study of OX40 agonist ivuxolimab in advanced cancers. The method was immunoSEQ multiplex PCR; TCRdb's version includes in-frame clones alone and lacks a portion of them. The sample holds tens of thousands of clones, about 82% seen once. The sample was CD4+ or CD8+ T cells sorted from blood, taken in a trial of the OX40 agonist ivuxolimab. Every receptor here comes from an adult with an advanced solid tumor such as melanoma, head and neck, liver or kidney cancer.

This chain joins TRBV12-5 and TRBJ1-2; tentatively, D is TRBD1 (6 bases). The CDR3 totals 15 residues. With 7 bases removed from V and 4 bases from J, the gap between germline ends came to 19 bases. Germline assignment: CDR1 LGHNT and CDR2 FRNRAP. The CDR3 DNA reads as TGTGCTAGTGAGATAGACAGGCAAACGGGCTATGGCTACACCTTC. Its protein product is CASEIDRQTGYGYTF.

This clone appeared once. The chain couples TRBV10-2 to TRBJ2-1; 7 nucleotides line up with TRBD2. The CDR3 length is 16 residues. V gave up 2 bases and J gave up 2 bases; unmatched junction bases: 6. Germline V gene data show CDR1 as WSHSY and CDR2 as SAAADI. CDR3 sequence reads: CASSEARGGPYNEQFF. CDR3 sequence (DNA): TGCGCCAGCAGTGAGGCCCGCGGGGGTCCCTACAATGAGCAGTTCTTC.

The rearrangement links TRBV10-3 to TRBJ2-5; D may be TRBD1 (6 bases). Germline values: CDR1 ENHRY, CDR2 SYGVKD. V lost 2 bases to trimming and J lost 3 bases, with 10 bases between them. The CDR3 covers 14 residues. CDR3 DNA: TGTGCCATCAGTGAGGCGGCAGGGGAAGAGACCCAGTACTTC. Translated, it gives CAISEAAGEETQYF.

V and J are TRBV7-2 and TRBJ1-4; no clear D gene. This CDR3 is built from 15 residues. The V and J ends lost 1 base and 4 bases respectively, with 10 bases between them. Germline CDR1 and CDR2: SGHTA and FQGNSA. CDR3 coding DNA: TGTGCCAGCAGCTTAGTTGGAGGCCTTAATGAAAAACTGTTTTTT. As protein: CASSLVGGLNEKLFF.

With respect to this clone: This may arise from a read error, as a much more abundant clone is one base away. This rearrangement joins TRBV7-9 to TRBJ2-1; D is unresolved. V was clipped by 3 bases and J by 3 bases, with 0 bases between them. There are 11 residues in the CDR3. The germline CDR1 and CDR2 sequences are SEHNR and FQNEAQ (reference sequence). This chain's CDR3 is CASSFYNEQFF. As DNA, the CDR3 is TGTGCCAGCAGCTTCTACAATGAGCAGTTCTTC. The whole variable domain, remainder taken from reference TRBV7-9 and TRBJ2-1, is DTGVSQNPRHKITKRGQNVTFRCDPISEHNRLYWYRQTLGQGPEFLTYFQNEAQLEKSRLLSDRFSAERPKGSFSTLEIQRTEQGDSAMYLCASSFYNEQFFGPGTRLTVL.

The count of this clone is one. The chain recombines TRBV28 with TRBJ1-2; perhaps TRBD1 as D (6 bases). V lost 6 bases to trimming and J lost 4 bases, with 15 bases between them. CDR3 length: 14 residues. Germline CDR1 reads MDHEN; CDR2 reads SYDVKM. The CDR3 is CASRTPGAAYGYTF. The CDR3 DNA is TGTGCCAGCAGAACCCCAGGGGCCGCCTATGGCTACACCTTC.